The T cell receptor (beta chain) described here comes from a study of blood T cell repertoires in COVID-19. The wider study: Spain, Italy and the United States supplied samples that represented acute and convalescent COVID-19. Sources were T cells, B-cell-depleted T cells, or PBMCs; the material itself was cDNA or gDNA.

Germline CDR1 is SGHRS and CDR2 is YFSETQ. Between the trimmed V and J ends, which lost 0 bases and 6 bases, there was a span of 14 bases. The CDR3 loop spans 15 amino acids. Data came from immunoSEQ multiplex PCR; TCRdb stores just in-frame clones and leaves some out. The sample comprises some 170,000 clones, over 85% of which are singletons, and 15% to 20% rests with the top ten. Sequences were obtained from peripheral blood. This TCR was recovered from a man between 60 and 70 years old with active or convalescent COVID-19. The chain uses TRBV5-1 and TRBJ2-3, with D possibly TRBD1 on 6 matching bases. The CDR3 is CASSLGKGVADTQYF. The CDR3 coding sequence is TGCGCCAGCAGCTTGGGAAAGGGGGTGGCGGATACGCAGTATTTT. Variable domain in full (rest from reference TRBV5-1 and TRBJ2-3): KAGVTQTPRYLIKTRGQQVTLSCSPISGHRSVSWYQQTPGQGLQFLFEYFSETQRNKGNFPGRFSGRQFSNSRSEMNVSTLELGDSALYLCASSLGKGVADTQYFGPGTRLTVL.